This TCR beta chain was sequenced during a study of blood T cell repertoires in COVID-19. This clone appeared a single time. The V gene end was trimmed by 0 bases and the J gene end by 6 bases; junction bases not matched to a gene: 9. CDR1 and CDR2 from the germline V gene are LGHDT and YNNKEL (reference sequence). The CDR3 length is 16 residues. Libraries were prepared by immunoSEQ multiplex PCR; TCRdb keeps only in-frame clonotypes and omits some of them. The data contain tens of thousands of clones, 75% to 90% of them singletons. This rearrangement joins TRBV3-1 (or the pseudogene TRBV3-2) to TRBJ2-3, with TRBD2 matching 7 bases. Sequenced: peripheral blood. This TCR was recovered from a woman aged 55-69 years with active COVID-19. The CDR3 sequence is CASSQDNGGVRDTQYF. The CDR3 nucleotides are TGTGCCAGCAGCCAAGATAATGGGGGGGTCCGGGATACGCAGTATTTT.